Below are 22 T cell receptor beta chains sequenced from a single sample in a study of T-cell reconstitution after alpha-beta-depleted transplantation in children. TCRbeta library preparation incorporated unique molecular identifiers. TCRdb re-called the PCR reads through MiXCR, storing one row per CDR3 protein. The table shows about 540,000 distinct CDR3 sequences, with about 18% occurring only once. The source was PBMCs from the stem cell graft donor, collected from the stem cell graft. These receptors were taken from a human donor who donated a stem cell graft to a child with acute lymphoblastic leukemia.

The genes are TRBV5-1 and TRBJ2-5, with D unresolved. Trimming cost V 0 bases and J 2 bases, with 5 bases left between them. The germline gives CDR1 SGHRS, CDR2 YFSETQ. The length of the CDR3 is 13 residues. CDR3 region: CASSLANQETQYF. The CDR3 bases are TGCGCCAGCAGCTTGGCTAATCAAGAGACCCAGTACTTC.

The chain is built from TRBV5-1 and TRBJ2-7; D unclear. Between the trimmed V and J ends, which lost 0 bases and 3 bases, there was a span of 10 bases. CDR3 size: 14 residues. Germline assignment: CDR1 SGHRS and CDR2 YFSETQ. CDR3 DNA: TGCGCCAGCAGCTTGGCTCCATCTGTCTACGAGCAGTACTTC. It codes for CASSLAPSVYEQYF.

The chain combines TRBV5-1 with TRBJ2-5, with TRBD2 matching over 8 bases. Per germline, CDR1 SGHRS and CDR2 YFSETQ. Trimming at V came to 7 bases and at J to 4 bases, leaving 18 bases not matched to a gene. The CDR3 spans 17 residues. The CDR3 is CASGLTSVREGGETQYF. The CDR3 coding sequence is TGCGCCAGCGGCCTGACTAGCGTCAGAGAAGGGGGAGAGACCCAGTACTTC.

The rearrangement joins TRBV7-3 to TRBJ2-1; D gene unclear. The CDR3 contains 15 residues. Per the germline V gene, CDR1 is SGHTA and CDR2 is FQGTGA. Trimming removed 2 bases from V and 0 bases from J, with 8 bases in between. CDR3 protein: CASSLDQSSYNEQFF. The CDR3 nucleotides are TGTGCCAGCAGCTTAGACCAATCCTCCTACAATGAGCAGTTCTTC.

This chain connects TRBV12-3 or TRBV12-4 to TRBJ2-5, with 11 positions matching TRBD2. The CDR3 has 15 amino acids. J gave up 9 bases and V 5 bases, and 11 bases lay outside the gene matches. CDR3 sequence (DNA): TGTGCCAGCAGTCGAGTAGCGGGAGGGGAAGGGCCCCAGTACTTC. Translated: CASSRVAGGEGPQYF.

The sample holds a few counts of this clonotype. The chain is built from TRBV29-1 and TRBJ2-1, with a tentative D call TRBD2 (6 bases). Trimming left V 3 bases short and J 6 bases short, with 9 bases between. This CDR3 has 12 residues. From germline, CDR1 is SQVTM and CDR2 ANQGSEA. CDR3 nucleotides: TGCAGCGTTGAGGGACTGCGCAATGAGCAGTTCTTC. Protein: CSVEGLRNEQFF.

This clonotype was detected ten times or more. The genes are TRBV5-6 and TRBJ2-3, with D uncertain. V dropped 2 bases and J dropped 6 bases, with 4 bases sitting between them. Germline-derived CDR1 and CDR2 are SGHDT and YYEEEE. This CDR3 has 11 residues. CDR3 protein: CASSFDDTQYF. The CDR3 nucleotides read TGTGCCAGCAGCTTTGACGATACGCAGTATTTT.

The chain has TRBV20-1 and TRBJ2-1; D perhaps matches TRBD1 (9 bases). Germline CDR1 and CDR2: DFQATT and SNEGSKA (reference sequence). The CDR3 is 22 residues long. Trimming removed 3 bases at V and 3 bases at J, with 36 bases between. The CDR3 loop reads CSARVLSQGARGLARGYNEQFF. CDR3 coding DNA: TGCAGTGCTAGGGTTCTATCACAGGGGGCCCGTGGACTAGCCCGTGGCTACAATGAGCAGTTCTTC.

This clonotype appeared many times. This CDR3 reads CASRPDRENTEAFF. The CDR3 coding sequence is TGTGCCAGCAGGCCTGACAGGGAAAACACTGAAGCTTTCTTT. The chain links TRBV12-3 or TRBV12-4 to TRBJ1-1; the match to TRBD1 covers 7 bases. The CDR3 runs 14 residues. Germline trimming cut 6 bases from V and 2 bases from J; bases unmatched to any gene: 6.

This clonotype was counted between two and nine times. The rearrangement uses TRBV6-1 and TRBJ2-2; D not certain. Germline CDR1 MNHNS, CDR2 SASEGT. The CDR3 has 15 residues. Trimming stripped 2 bases from V and 0 bases from J, with 7 bases between. The CDR3 reads CASSETPANTGELFF. The CDR3 DNA reads as TGTGCCAGCAGTGAAACGCCCGCGAACACCGGGGAGCTGTTTTTT.

This clonotype was counted between two and nine times. V usage is TRBV13 and J usage is TRBJ2-4; the D gene is possibly TRBD1 (6 bases). The V end lost 5 bases, the J end lost 6 bases, and 14 bases lay between the germline ends. Germline lookup yields CDR1 PRHDT and CDR2 FYEKMQ (reference sequence). The CDR3 is 14 residues long. CDR3 in amino acids: CASSIGQGRNIQYF. Written as DNA, the CDR3 is TGTGCCAGCAGCATCGGCCAGGGGAGAAACATTCAGTACTTC.

This clonotype was seen more than once but under ten times. This rearrangement joins TRBV29-1 to TRBJ2-7, with D hard to call. This CDR3 is built from 12 residues. Germline CDR1 SQVTM, CDR2 ANQGSEA. V shed 4 bases and J shed 2 bases, with 9 bases lying between them. CDR3 sequence reads: CSVAGSTYEQYF. The CDR3 DNA follows: TGCAGCGTTGCCGGGTCAACCTACGAGCAGTACTTC.

The V gene is TRBV20-1, the J gene TRBJ2-7, with D possibly TRBD2 on 5 matching bases. Trimming shortened V by 6 bases and J by 3 bases, and 18 bases separated the two germline ends. Germline V gives CDR1 DFQATT, CDR2 SNEGSKA (reference sequence). This CDR3 has 14 amino acids. This chain's CDR3 is CSAPPEGVIYEQYF. As DNA, the CDR3 is TGCAGTGCCCCTCCTGAGGGAGTTATCTACGAGCAGTACTTC.

The rearrangement joins TRBV12-3 or TRBV12-4 to TRBJ2-1, with 7 nucleotides matching TRBD2. Trimming removed 5 bases from V and 0 bases from J; junction bases left unmatched: 10. CDR3 length equals 17 residues. This CDR3 reads CASSPFSGGSSYNEQFF. As DNA, the CDR3 is TGTGCCAGCAGTCCTTTCTCCGGCGGGAGCTCCTACAATGAGCAGTTCTTC.

The rearrangement uses TRBV25-1 and TRBJ2-3; 11 bases line up with TRBD2. Trimming took 3 bases from V and 0 from J; bases not matched to a gene: 8. CDR3 size: 18 residues. CDR1 MGHDK and CDR2 SYGVNS come from the germline V gene. The CDR3: CASSESVTSGTSTDTQYF. The CDR3, as DNA: TGTGCCAGCAGTGAGAGTGTGACTAGCGGGACTAGCACAGATACGCAGTATTTT.

The rearrangement joins TRBV12-3 or TRBV12-4 to TRBJ2-1; a possible D gene is TRBD2 (6 bases). This CDR3 is 16 amino acids long. The V end lost 6 bases, the J end lost 4 bases, and 19 bases lay between the germline ends. In DNA form, the CDR3 reads TGTGCCAGCAGCTTTCTAGCGCTGGCGGGGTACAATGAGCAGTTCTTC. This translates into CASSFLALAGYNEQFF.

The rearrangement uses TRBV7-3 and TRBJ2-3; D call uncertain. The CDR3 is made up of 13 amino acids. Germline lookup yields CDR1 SGHTA and CDR2 FQGTGA. Trimming removed 1 base from V and 10 bases from J, with 12 bases in between. In DNA, the CDR3 is TGTGCCAGCAGCTTAAGCGTGGATACGGCGCAGTATTTT. It encodes CASSLSVDTAQYF.

This rearrangement joins TRBV5-1 to TRBJ1-1; 12 bases match TRBD1. Trimming took 6 bases from V and 1 from J; bases not matched to a gene: 7. The CDR3 covers 16 residues. Looked up from germline, CDR1 is SGHRS and CDR2 is YFSETQ. The DNA for the CDR3 is TGCGCCAGCATACCAGGGACAGGGGGCAGGAACACTGAAGCTTTCTTT. Amino acids: CASIPGTGGRNTEAFF.

In its sample, this clonotype was seen a few times. This chain links TRBV2 with TRBJ1-2; possibly TRBD1 for D (6 bases). The CDR3 has 16 amino acids. Germline V lookup: CDR1 SNHLY, CDR2 FYNNEI. Trimming left V 0 bases short and J 4 bases short, with 15 bases between. In nucleotides, the CDR3 is TGTGCCAGCAGTGAAGCGTACTTCAGGGGCGGCTATGGCTACACCTTC. Translating gives CASSEAYFRGGYGYTF. Together with reference TRBV2 and TRBJ1-2, the CDR3 gives the full variable domain: EPEVTQTPSHQVTQMGQEVILRCVPISNHLYFYWYRQILGQKVEFLVSFYNNEISEKSEIFDDQFSVERPDGSNFTLKIRSTKLEDSAMYFCASSEAYFRGGYGYTFGSGTRLTVV.

The V and J genes are TRBV20-1 and TRBJ2-7; possibly TRBD1 or TRBD2 for D (5 bases each). CDR3 size: 12 residues. Germline loops: CDR1 DFQATT, CDR2 SNEGSKA (reference sequence). V was cut by 2 bases and J by 7 bases, with 12 bases left in between. The CDR3 region is CSARKRGGEQYF. CDR3 DNA: TGCAGTGCTAGAAAGAGGGGTGGGGAGCAGTACTTC.

This clonotype was counted between two and nine times. The rearrangement uses TRBV11-2 and TRBJ2-1; perhaps D is TRBD1 or TRBD2 (6 bases each). V was clipped by 5 bases and J by 4 bases, with 21 bases between them. The CDR3 sequence is 17 residues long. The V gene's germline CDR1 is SGHAT and CDR2 FQNNGV. In DNA, the CDR3 is TGTGCCAGCAGCCTAGGGGGGATGGGGAAAACATACAATGAGCAGTTCTTC. The encoded protein is CASSLGGMGKTYNEQFF.

This clonotype was picked up a small number of times. The rearrangement links TRBV12-3 or TRBV12-4 to TRBJ2-3, with 9 bases aligning to TRBD2. Trimming at V came to 5 bases and at J to 6 bases, leaving 12 bases not matched to a gene. The CDR3 has 16 amino acids. The CDR3 here is CASSPLAGGPGDTQYF. In DNA form, the CDR3 reads TGTGCCAGCAGTCCCCTCGCGGGAGGGCCGGGGGATACGCAGTATTTT.